Below, 11 T cell receptor beta chains from the same sample are listed, as sequenced in a study of blood T cell repertoires in COVID-19. Assay: immunoSEQ multiplex PCR; the TCRdb copy retains only in-frame clones and omits some. The sample comprises approximately 280,000 clones, almost 85% of which are singletons, and 4.5% to 6% rests with the top ten. Material: peripheral blood. Receptors were obtained from a man aged 45-65 years with active or convalescent COVID-19.

The rearrangement uses TRBV18 and TRBJ1-5; D gene ambiguous. The CDR3 totals 14 residues. The V end was cut by 2 bases, the J end by 0 bases, with 5 bases between. Germline V gene lookup returns CDR1 KGHSH and CDR2 LQKENI. The CDR3 DNA reads as TGTGCCAGCTCACCATCAGATAGCAATCAGCCCCAGCATTTT. Translation: CASSPSDSNQPQHF.

This chain joins TRBV6-6 and TRBJ2-1; a possible D gene is TRBD2 (6 bases). The length of the CDR3 is 16 residues. V shed 6 bases and J shed 0 bases, with 15 bases lying between them. CDR1 and CDR2 from the germline V gene are MNHNY and SVGAGI (reference sequence). The CDR3: CASSLAVMSSYNEQFF. The CDR3 bases are TGTGCCAGCAGCTTAGCGGTGATGAGCTCCTACAATGAGCAGTTCTTC.

This clone appeared a few times. J is TRBJ1-3 and V is TRBV15, with D uncertain. Germline CDR1 LNHNV, CDR2 YYDKDF (reference sequence). V dropped 0 bases and J dropped 0 bases, with 9 bases sitting between them. The CDR3 has 16 residues. The CDR3 spells CATSRDRVSSGNTIYF. The CDR3 nucleotides are TGTGCCACCAGCAGAGACCGGGTCAGCTCTGGAAACACCATATATTTT.

The CDR3, as DNA: TGTGCCAGCAGTTTAAGGGGGACAGGAGAGAACTATGGCTACACCTTC. Amino acid sequence: CASSLRGTGENYGYTF. The V gene is TRBV27, the J gene TRBJ1-2; 8 nucleotides line up with TRBD1. The germline CDR1 and CDR2 sequences are MNHEY and SMNVEV (reference sequence). This CDR3 contains 16 residues. V was clipped by 2 bases and J by 2 bases; unmatched bases: 7.

The chain uses TRBV6-5 and TRBJ2-7; weak D call: TRBD1 (6 bases). The CDR3 is made up of 15 amino acids. Germline CDR1 reads MNHEY; CDR2 reads SVGAGI. The V end was cut by 4 bases, the J end by 3 bases, with 16 bases between. CDR3 sequence: CASSLPRGNHYEQYF. Written as DNA, the CDR3 is TGTGCCAGCAGTTTACCCAGGGGTAACCACTACGAGCAGTACTTC.

The chain combines TRBV7-3 with TRBJ2-3, with TRBD1 as a possible D gene (6 bases). The CDR3 is 16 residues long. Germline V gene lookup returns CDR1 SGHTA and CDR2 FQGTGA. Trimming removed 0 bases from V and 1 base from J, with 11 bases in between. CDR3: CASSLTGQIRTDTQYF. The CDR3 region has the DNA TGTGCCAGCAGCTTAACCGGACAGATCCGCACAGATACGCAGTATTTT.

The V call is TRBV11-3, the J call TRBJ2-1, with 7 bases that match TRBD2. The CDR3 consists of 15 residues. Germline V lookup: CDR1 SGHNT, CDR2 YENEEA. With V trimmed by 1 base and J by 5 bases, 5 bases remained unmatched. CDR3 loop: CASSLVGGGHNEQFF. Written as DNA, the CDR3 is TGTGCCAGCAGCTTAGTTGGGGGGGGACACAATGAGCAGTTCTTC. The variable domain in full, with the rest retrieved from reference TRBV11-3 and TRBJ2-1, is EAGVVQSPRYKIIEKKQPVAFWCNPISGHNTLYWYLQNLGQGPELLIRYENEEAVDDSQLPKDRFSAERLKGVDSTLKIQPAELGDSAVYLCASSLVGGGHNEQFFGPGTRLTVL.

The gene calls are TRBV6-2 or TRBV6-3 and TRBJ2-3, with a tentative D call TRBD2 (5 bases). The CDR3 loop spans 15 amino acids. CDR1 and CDR2 (germline): MNHEY, SVGEGT. V lost 6 bases and J lost 5, with 18 bases in between. The CDR3 spells CASSPTRGFGDTQYF. In DNA, the CDR3 is TGTGCCAGCAGCCCGACACGAGGGTTCGGAGATACGCAGTATTTT.

This clone occurred once. This chain uses TRBV2 with TRBJ2-1; 9 nucleotides agree with TRBD2. From germline, CDR1 is SNHLY and CDR2 FYNNEI. This CDR3 contains 14 residues. V lost 5 bases, J lost 6 bases, and 5 bases stayed unmatched. The CDR3 region has the DNA TGTGCCAGCAGTATAGCGGGAGTGGGCAATGAGCAGTTCTTC. Its protein is CASSIAGVGNEQFF.

This chain uses TRBV11-2 with TRBJ2-3, with unresolved D. The CDR3 contains 18 residues. Germline-derived CDR1 and CDR2 are SGHAT and FQNNGV. Trimming left V 4 bases short and J 1 base short, with 21 bases between. The CDR3 region is CASSSAEWVRPGTDTQYF. CDR3 sequence (DNA): TGTGCCAGCAGCTCCGCGGAGTGGGTACGGCCGGGCACAGATACGCAGTATTTT. Filled out from reference TRBV11-2 and TRBJ2-3, the complete variable domain reads EAGVAQSPRYKIIEKRQSVAFWCNPISGHATLYWYQQILGQGPKLLIQFQNNGVVDDSQLPKDRFSAERLKGVDSTLKIQPAKLEDSAVYLCASSSAEWVRPGTDTQYFGPGTRLTVL.

The rearrangement links TRBV28 to TRBJ1-2; D is uncertain. Germline CDR1 is MDHEN and CDR2 is SYDVKM. Trimming pared 6 bases from V and 9 bases from J, leaving 14 bases between. This CDR3 is 12 amino acids long. As DNA, the CDR3 is TGTGCCAGCAGATTACCCCCCGGGAGCTACACCTTC. Its protein product is CASRLPPGSYTF.